This T cell receptor beta chain was captured in a study of CD8+ T cells in alopecia areata. General observations from the study: On tofacitinib, scalp clonality and expanded CD8+ clones among top 100 fell significantly. Resident alphabeta T cells of normal skin are also sequenced in scalp samples.

After isolation, RNA underwent reverse transcription to generate cDNA as the sequencing template. Sequencing was performed with immunoSEQ multiplex PCR; in TCRdb, only in-frame clones are kept and a portion is missing. The table shows 150,000 to 200,000 clones, with 64% occurring only once. Treatment: oral pan-JAK inhibitor, 5-10 mg twice daily. Regarding this clone: The target antigen is unknown.

This sample comprised CD4+ T cells sorted from blood, obtained at week 49, from a patient treated with tofacitinib. The source is a human donor with alopecia areata.

The DNA of the CDR3 is TGCGCCAGCAGCTTGGCCGGGACAGGGATTTCACCCCTCCACTTT. Encoded protein: CASSLAGTGISPLHF. The gene calls are TRBV5-1 and TRBJ1-6, with 9 bases matching TRBD1. In germline, CDR1 is SGHRS, CDR2 YFSETQ. This CDR3 contains 15 residues. The V gene end was trimmed by 0 bases and the J gene end by 9 bases; junction bases not matched to a gene: 4.